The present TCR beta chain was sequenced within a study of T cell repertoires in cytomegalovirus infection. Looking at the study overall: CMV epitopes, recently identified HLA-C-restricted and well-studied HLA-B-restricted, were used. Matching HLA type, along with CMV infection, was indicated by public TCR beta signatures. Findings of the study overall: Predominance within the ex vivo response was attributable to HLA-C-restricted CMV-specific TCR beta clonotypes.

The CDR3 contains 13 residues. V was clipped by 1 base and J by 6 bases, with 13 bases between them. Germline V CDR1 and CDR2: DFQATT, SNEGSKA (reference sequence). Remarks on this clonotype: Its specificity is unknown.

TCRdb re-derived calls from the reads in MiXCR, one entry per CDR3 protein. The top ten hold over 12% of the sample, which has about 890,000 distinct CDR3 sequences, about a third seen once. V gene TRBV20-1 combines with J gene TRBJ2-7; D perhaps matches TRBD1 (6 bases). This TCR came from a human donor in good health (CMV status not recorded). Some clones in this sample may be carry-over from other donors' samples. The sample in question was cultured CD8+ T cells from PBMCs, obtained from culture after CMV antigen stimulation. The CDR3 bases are TGCAGTGCTAGAGGTTGGGGGCCTAGCGAGCAGTACTTC. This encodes CSARGWGPSEQYF.